The rows below give T cell receptor beta chains drawn from one sample of a study of T cells in localized non-small cell lung cancer. TCRdb keeps only in-frame clones here, not all; method: immunoSEQ multiplex PCR. The table records roughly 38,000 clones, just over 85% of them present only once. The specimen was peripheral blood mononuclear cells, collected before any cancer treatment. All receptors derive from a male donor older than 55 with stage II lung adenocarcinoma. Both conserved end residues are part of each CDR3. The order of the fields is J gene, D gene, clone size, V gene, CDR3 DNA, CDR3 protein. A D gene is named only where the DNA matches it firmly. Size is omitted from some rows. Given values are once, few, many or a class for expanded clones.

J gene: TRBJ2-3; D gene: -; clone size: -; V gene: TRBV6-5; CDR3 DNA: TGTGCCAGCGCCCTCGGGGGAGCTTCAGATACGCAGTATTTT; CDR3 protein: CASALGGASDTQYF
J gene: TRBJ1-1; D gene: -; clone size: few; V gene: TRBV5-4; CDR3 DNA: TGTGCCAGCAGCTTGGCAGCCCCCCCGGGCACTGAAGCTTTCTTT; CDR3 protein: CASSLAAPPGTEAFF
J gene: TRBJ2-1; D gene: -; clone size: -; V gene: TRBV5-1; CDR3 DNA: TGCGCCAGCAGCTTCCCCAGCAATGAGCAGTTCTTC; CDR3 protein: CASSFPSNEQFF
J gene: TRBJ1-2; D gene: -; clone size: -; V gene: TRBV7-3; CDR3 DNA: TGTGCCAGCAGCTTAGAACAGATTAACTATGGCTACACCTTC; CDR3 protein: CASSLEQINYGYTF
J gene: TRBJ2-7; D gene: TRBD2; clone size: -; V gene: TRBV6-6; CDR3 DNA: TGTGCCAGCAGTCGGGGACTAGCAGGAAGAGAGCAGTACTTC; CDR3 protein: CASSRGLAGREQYF
J gene: TRBJ1-4; D gene: -; clone size: -; V gene: TRBV5-1; CDR3 DNA: TGCGCCAGCAGCTTGGACAGCCTTAATGAAAAACTGTTTTTT; CDR3 protein: CASSLDSLNEKLFF
J gene: TRBJ1-1; D gene: TRBD1; clone size: once; V gene: TRBV7-8; CDR3 DNA: TGTGCCAGCAGCCCCCCCCGAGGCAGGGGGGCTTTCTTT; CDR3 protein: CASSPPRGRGAFF
J gene: TRBJ1-4; D gene: -; clone size: -; V gene: TRBV7-2; CDR3 DNA: TGTGCCAGCAGCTTAGGCAGCTGGGGTGAAAAACTGTTTTTT; CDR3 protein: CASSLGSWGEKLFF
J gene: TRBJ2-6; D gene: -; clone size: -; V gene: TRBV30; CDR3 DNA: TGTGCCCAGGGGACCCGCTCTGGGGCCAACGTCCTGACTTTC; CDR3 protein: CAQGTRSGANVLTF
J gene: TRBJ1-1; D gene: -; clone size: -; V gene: TRBV7-2; CDR3 DNA: TGTGCCAGCAGCTCGCAGGGTGGCAGTGAAGCTTTCTTT; CDR3 protein: CASSSQGGSEAFF
J gene: TRBJ2-7; D gene: TRBD1; clone size: -; V gene: TRBV19; CDR3 DNA: TGTGCCAGTAGTATCGGACAGGGACGGTTCTCCTACGAGCAGTACTTC; CDR3 protein: CASSIGQGRFSYEQYF
J gene: TRBJ2-1; D gene: TRBD1; clone size: -; V gene: TRBV18; CDR3 DNA: TGTGCCAGCTCACCAATAAGGGGACAGGGGGGTTCCTACAATGAGCAGTTCTTC; CDR3 protein: CASSPIRGQGGSYNEQFF
J gene: TRBJ2-1; D gene: -; clone size: -; V gene: TRBV6-5; CDR3 DNA: TGTGCCAGCAGTCTCGTCCAAAGCTCCTACAATGAGCAGTTCTTC; CDR3 protein: CASSLVQSSYNEQFF
J gene: TRBJ1-5; D gene: -; clone size: -; V gene: TRBV27; CDR3 DNA: TGTGCCAGCAGTTTATCAGCAGATTATCAGCCCCAGCATTTT; CDR3 protein: CASSLSADYQPQHF
J gene: TRBJ2-2; D gene: TRBD1; clone size: -; V gene: TRBV4-3; CDR3 DNA: TGCGCCAGCAGCCAGGGACAGGGCGGAACCGGGGAGCTGTTTTTT; CDR3 protein: CASSQGQGGTGELFF
J gene: TRBJ2-7; D gene: -; clone size: -; V gene: TRBV11-1; CDR3 DNA: TGTGCCAGCAGCTTAACCCGCGAGCAGTACTTC; CDR3 protein: CASSLTREQYF
J gene: TRBJ1-4; D gene: TRBD1; clone size: -; V gene: TRBV5-5; CDR3 DNA: TGTGCCAGCAGCTGGGACAGAACTAATGAAAAACTGTTTTTT; CDR3 protein: CASSWDRTNEKLFF
J gene: TRBJ2-3; D gene: -; clone size: -; V gene: TRBV9; CDR3 DNA: TGTGCCAGCAGCGTAGTTCACAGCACAGATACGCAGTATTTT; CDR3 protein: CASSVVHSTDTQYF
J gene: TRBJ1-2; D gene: TRBD1; clone size: -; V gene: TRBV6-5; CDR3 DNA: TGTGCCAGCACCAGAAGCGGGACAGGGTTGTCCAGCTACACCTTC; CDR3 protein: CASTRSGTGLSSYTF
J gene: TRBJ1-4; D gene: -; clone size: -; V gene: TRBV10-3; CDR3 DNA: TGTGCCATCAGTGAGGGCCCTGTAAAGGGGGAAAAACTGTTTTTT; CDR3 protein: CAISEGPVKGEKLFF
J gene: TRBJ1-1; D gene: -; clone size: -; V gene: TRBV5-1; CDR3 DNA: TGCGCCAGCAGCTGGGGGACCAACGAGGGAACTGAAGCTTTCTTT; CDR3 protein: CASSWGTNEGTEAFF
J gene: TRBJ2-2; D gene: TRBD1; clone size: -; V gene: TRBV2; CDR3 DNA: TGTGCCAGCAGCGGGGACAGGGACACCGGGGAGCTGTTTTTT; CDR3 protein: CASSGDRDTGELFF
J gene: TRBJ2-3; D gene: TRBD1; clone size: -; V gene: TRBV5-1; CDR3 DNA: TGCGCCAGCAGCTCACAGGGGAATAGGGCAGATACGCAGTATTTT; CDR3 protein: CASSSQGNRADTQYF
J gene: TRBJ2-1; D gene: -; clone size: once; V gene: TRBV10-2; CDR3 DNA: TGCGCCAGCAGTGAGGAGAATGAGCAGTTCTTC; CDR3 protein: CASSEENEQFF
J gene: TRBJ2-5; D gene: -; clone size: -; V gene: TRBV5-1; CDR3 DNA: TGCGCCAGCAGCTTAGACCAAGAGACCCAGTACTTC; CDR3 protein: CASSLDQETQYF
J gene: TRBJ2-3; D gene: TRBD2; clone size: -; V gene: TRBV28; CDR3 DNA: TGTGCCAGCAGCCAAAGCGGGGGACGAGCGCAGTATTTT; CDR3 protein: CASSQSGGRAQYF
J gene: TRBJ2-1; D gene: -; clone size: -; V gene: TRBV6-5; CDR3 DNA: TGTGCCAGCAGCCCCCGACATAGCTCCTACAATGAGCAGTTCTTC; CDR3 protein: CASSPRHSSYNEQFF
J gene: TRBJ2-4; D gene: TRBD1; clone size: -; V gene: TRBV4-2; CDR3 DNA: TGTGCCAGCAGCCATGGACAGGGGGCGGACATTCAGTACTTC; CDR3 protein: CASSHGQGADIQYF
J gene: TRBJ2-6; D gene: -; clone size: -; V gene: TRBV28; CDR3 DNA: TGTGCCAGCAGTTCCAATGCAGCCAACGTCCTGACTTTC; CDR3 protein: CASSSNAANVLTF
J gene: TRBJ1-5; D gene: TRBD1; clone size: -; V gene: TRBV2; CDR3 DNA: TGTGCCAGCACTGGGACAGGGCAGCCCCAGCATTTT; CDR3 protein: CASTGTGQPQHF
J gene: TRBJ1-2; D gene: -; clone size: few; V gene: TRBV11-2; CDR3 DNA: TGTGCCAGCAGCTACCAGGGGAGTAACTATGGCTACACCTTC; CDR3 protein: CASSYQGSNYGYTF
J gene: TRBJ2-1; D gene: TRBD2; clone size: -; V gene: TRBV13; CDR3 DNA: TGTGCCAGCAGCTCTCTAGCGGGAGTCTTCCACCCGCCCAATGAGCAGTTCTTC; CDR3 protein: CASSSLAGVFHPPNEQFF
J gene: TRBJ2-7; D gene: TRBD2; clone size: once; V gene: TRBV30; CDR3 DNA: TGTGCCCTGGCTAGCGGGAGCTCACCTACCTACGAGCAGTACTTC; CDR3 protein: CALASGSSPTYEQYF
J gene: TRBJ2-1; D gene: -; clone size: -; V gene: TRBV19; CDR3 DNA: TGTGCCAGTAGTTCCTTCTCCGGGGGTGAGCAGTTCTTC; CDR3 protein: CASSSFSGGEQFF
J gene: TRBJ1-1; D gene: -; clone size: few; V gene: TRBV18; CDR3 DNA: TGTGCCAGCTCAACACTCGGAACTGAAGCTTTCTTT; CDR3 protein: CASSTLGTEAFF
J gene: TRBJ1-2; D gene: TRBD1; clone size: -; V gene: TRBV2; CDR3 DNA: TGTGCCAGCGTTGTTACAGGGGTTGACTATGGCTACACCTTC; CDR3 protein: CASVVTGVDYGYTF
J gene: TRBJ2-7; D gene: -; clone size: -; V gene: TRBV11-2; CDR3 DNA: TGTGCCAGCAGCGCCGCAGGGGGTGGGAGGCTTCGCGAGCAGTACTTC; CDR3 protein: CASSAAGGGRLREQYF
J gene: TRBJ1-1; D gene: TRBD1; clone size: -; V gene: TRBV10-2; CDR3 DNA: TGCGCCAGCACCGAGGGGGCCGAAGCTTTCTTT; CDR3 protein: CASTEGAEAFF
J gene: TRBJ2-6; D gene: -; clone size: -; V gene: TRBV5-1; CDR3 DNA: TGCGCCAGCAGCTTGGCGAACTCTGGGGCCAACGTCCTGACTTTC; CDR3 protein: CASSLANSGANVLTF
J gene: TRBJ1-1; D gene: TRBD1; clone size: -; V gene: TRBV5-1; CDR3 DNA: TGCGCCAGCAGCGTCCGGGACAGGTACACTGAAGCTTTCTTT; CDR3 protein: CASSVRDRYTEAFF
J gene: TRBJ2-2; D gene: -; clone size: -; V gene: TRBV7-9; CDR3 DNA: TGTGCCAGCAGCCGGGACTCAGAATTCACCGGGGAGCTGTTTTTT; CDR3 protein: CASSRDSEFTGELFF
J gene: TRBJ1-1; D gene: -; clone size: -; V gene: TRBV28; CDR3 DNA: TGTGCCAGCACCCCGGGGGGGGCCGAGGACGTAGGAGCTTTCTTT; CDR3 protein: CASTPGGAEDVGAFF
J gene: TRBJ2-7; D gene: -; clone size: few; V gene: TRBV6-1; CDR3 DNA: TGTGCCAGCAGTTCCTTGCCGTCCTACGAGCAGTACTTC; CDR3 protein: CASSSLPSYEQYF
J gene: TRBJ2-1; D gene: TRBD1; clone size: -; V gene: TRBV28; CDR3 DNA: TGTGCCAGTAAAAGACAGGGAAGGAATGAGCAGTTCTTC; CDR3 protein: CASKRQGRNEQFF
J gene: TRBJ2-3; D gene: -; clone size: -; V gene: TRBV7-9; CDR3 DNA: TGTGCCAGCAGCTTAGTGTTGGGGGCCACAGATACGCAGTATTTT; CDR3 protein: CASSLVLGATDTQYF
J gene: TRBJ1-3; D gene: -; clone size: -; V gene: TRBV5-8; CDR3 DNA: TGTGCCAGCAGCCTGGGACCTCCGGGGCAGAACACCATATATTTT; CDR3 protein: CASSLGPPGQNTIYF
J gene: TRBJ2-2; D gene: TRBD2; clone size: -; V gene: TRBV5-1; CDR3 DNA: TGCGCCAGCAGCCTCGGACTAGCGGGAGAATATAGCGGGGAGCTGTTTTTT; CDR3 protein: CASSLGLAGEYSGELFF
J gene: TRBJ2-5; D gene: -; clone size: -; V gene: TRBV27; CDR3 DNA: TGTGCCAGCAGTTTACAGGGGTCGGGAGAGACCCAGTACTTC; CDR3 protein: CASSLQGSGETQYF
J gene: TRBJ1-1; D gene: -; clone size: once; V gene: TRBV5-5; CDR3 DNA: TGTGCCAGCAGCTTAGGTTGGAACACTGAAGCTTTCTTT; CDR3 protein: CASSLGWNTEAFF
J gene: TRBJ2-2; D gene: TRBD1; clone size: -; V gene: TRBV6-5; CDR3 DNA: TGTGCCAGCAGACCCCGACAGGGGTACACCGGGGAGCTGTTTTTT; CDR3 protein: CASRPRQGYTGELFF
J gene: TRBJ1-1; D gene: TRBD1; clone size: -; V gene: TRBV6-1; CDR3 DNA: TGTGCCAGCAGGGCCCAACAGGGGGTTGCAGCTTTCTTT; CDR3 protein: CASRAQQGVAAFF
J gene: TRBJ2-1; D gene: -; clone size: -; V gene: TRBV9; CDR3 DNA: TGTGCCAGCAGCGTAGAGGGCGGGTTGGACTACAATGAGCAGTTCTTC; CDR3 protein: CASSVEGGLDYNEQFF
J gene: TRBJ1-2; D gene: TRBD1; clone size: -; V gene: TRBV7-2; CDR3 DNA: TGTGCCAGCAGCGGTGGGACAGGGGGAGCCTATGGCTACACCTTC; CDR3 protein: CASSGGTGGAYGYTF
J gene: TRBJ1-3; D gene: -; clone size: -; V gene: TRBV9; CDR3 DNA: TGTGCCAGCAGCGCAGGGTTTGGAAACACCATATATTTT; CDR3 protein: CASSAGFGNTIYF
J gene: TRBJ2-7; D gene: -; clone size: -; V gene: TRBV6-1; CDR3 DNA: TGTGCCAGCAGTGAACCACAGGCCTACGAGCAGTACTTC; CDR3 protein: CASSEPQAYEQYF
J gene: TRBJ1-5; D gene: -; clone size: -; V gene: TRBV4-2; CDR3 DNA: TGTGCCAGCAGCCAAGATTCGGGAGACAGTCGTGCTCCCCAGCATTTT; CDR3 protein: CASSQDSGDSRAPQHF
J gene: TRBJ1-6; D gene: -; clone size: -; V gene: TRBV9; CDR3 DNA: TGTGCCAGCAGCGTAGGGCAGGAGAGGACCTATAATTCACCCCTCCACTTT; CDR3 protein: CASSVGQERTYNSPLHF
J gene: TRBJ1-2; D gene: TRBD1; clone size: -; V gene: TRBV6-5; CDR3 DNA: TGTGCCAGCAGTTACCGGACAGGGAAGTATGGCTACACCTTC; CDR3 protein: CASSYRTGKYGYTF
J gene: TRBJ2-7; D gene: TRBD1; clone size: -; V gene: TRBV7-2; CDR3 DNA: TGTGCCAGCAGCTTGGACAGGGGAGGCTACGAGCAGTACTTC; CDR3 protein: CASSLDRGGYEQYF
J gene: TRBJ1-1; D gene: TRBD1; clone size: -; V gene: TRBV6-1; CDR3 DNA: TGTGCCAGCAGTGTACCCGGGACAGGGCGAGCTGAAGCTTTCTTT; CDR3 protein: CASSVPGTGRAEAFF